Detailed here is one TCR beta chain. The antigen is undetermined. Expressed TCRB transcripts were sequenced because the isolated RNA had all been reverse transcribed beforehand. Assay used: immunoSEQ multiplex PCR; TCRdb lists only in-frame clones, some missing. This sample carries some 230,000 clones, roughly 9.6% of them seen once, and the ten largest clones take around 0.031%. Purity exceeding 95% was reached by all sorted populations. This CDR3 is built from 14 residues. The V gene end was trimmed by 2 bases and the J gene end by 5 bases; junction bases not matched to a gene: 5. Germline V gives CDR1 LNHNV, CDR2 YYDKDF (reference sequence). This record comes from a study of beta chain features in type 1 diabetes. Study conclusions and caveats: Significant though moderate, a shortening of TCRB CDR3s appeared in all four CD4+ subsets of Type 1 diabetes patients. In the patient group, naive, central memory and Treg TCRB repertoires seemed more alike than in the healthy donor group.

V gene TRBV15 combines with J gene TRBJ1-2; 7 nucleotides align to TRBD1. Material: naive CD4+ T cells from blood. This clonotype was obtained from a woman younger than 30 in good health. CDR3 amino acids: CATSRRDSGYGYTF. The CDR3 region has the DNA TGTGCCACCAGCAGACGGGACAGTGGGTATGGCTACACCTTC.